These 24 T cell receptor beta chains were sequenced from one sample in a study of beta chain features in type 1 diabetes. As every portion of the isolated RNA was reverse transcribed, the sequencing read expressed TCRB transcripts. Assay: immunoSEQ multiplex PCR; the TCRdb copy retains only in-frame clones and omits some. The sample has under 400,000 clones; roughly an eighth are singletons. The sequenced sample was naive CD4+ T cells from blood. These TCRs come from a man between 18 and 35 years old in good health.

This chain links TRBV5-1 with TRBJ1-3; 8 nucleotides agree with TRBD1. The junction had 5 bases not matched to a gene; V was cut back by 0 bases and J by 0 bases. The CDR3 has 17 amino acids. Germline V gives CDR1 SGHRS, CDR2 YFSETQ. This CDR3 is CASSLERTGSSGNTIYF. The CDR3 nucleotides read TGCGCCAGCAGCTTGGAAAGGACAGGGAGCTCTGGAAACACCATATATTTT.

The rearrangement uses TRBV6-1 and TRBJ1-4; possibly TRBD1 for D (5 bases). This CDR3 contains 14 residues. Trimming took 0 bases from V and 7 from J, leaving 9 bases between them. CDR1 is MNHNS and CDR2 is SASEGT in the germline V gene. CDR3 region: CASSEARTREKLFF. CDR3 coding DNA: TGTGCCAGCAGTGAAGCCCGGACACGTGAAAAACTGTTTTTT.

This rearrangement joins TRBV13 to TRBJ2-5; D gene unclear. The CDR3 spans 14 residues. CDR1 is PRHDT, CDR2 FYEKMQ, per germline (reference sequence). Trimming left V 5 bases short and J 4 bases short, with 14 bases between. The CDR3 coding sequence is TGTGCCAGCAGCACCAGGCCCCTGGGAGAGACCCAGTACTTC. Translated, it gives CASSTRPLGETQYF.

The chain joins TRBV28 to TRBJ2-3; D possibly corresponds to TRBD2 (5 bases). The CDR3 has 15 amino acids. The ends were cut back, 3 bases at V and 6 bases at J, with 16 bases in the middle. Germline loops: CDR1 MDHEN, CDR2 SYDVKM. The DNA of the CDR3 is TGTGCCAGCAGTTTTATGGGATCTCAGCGGGATACGCAGTATTTT. It translates to CASSFMGSQRDTQYF.

The genes are TRBV6-5 and TRBJ1-5, with TRBD1 as a possible D gene (5 bases). The ends were cut back, 4 bases at V and 7 bases at J, with 17 bases in the middle. The germline CDR1 and CDR2 sequences are MNHEY and SVGAGI. This CDR3 has 15 residues. The CDR3 loop reads CASSSSTRGKQPQHF. The CDR3 DNA sequence: TGTGCCAGCAGTTCCTCGACCCGGGGGAAGCAGCCCCAGCATTTT.

The chain employs TRBV28 and TRBJ2-1; D remains unclear. This CDR3 contains 15 residues. Trimming took 7 bases from V and 0 from J, leaving 13 bases between them. The germline V gene has CDR1 MDHEN and CDR2 SYDVKM. In nucleotides, the CDR3 is TGTGCCAGCATCTCGTCTCCGAGCTCCTACAATGAGCAGTTCTTC. It yields the protein CASISSPSSYNEQFF.

This clone turned up a few times. The chain carries TRBV30 and TRBJ2-7; D remains ambiguous. This CDR3 is 12 amino acids long. The germline gives CDR1 GTSNPN, CDR2 SVGIG (reference sequence). V was clipped by 7 bases and J by 3 bases, with 13 bases between them. The CDR3 DNA follows: TGTGCCTTCCGCCCGGCGGACTACGAGCAGTACTTC. It specifies CAFRPADYEQYF.

This clone was detected a few times. The chain employs TRBV18 and TRBJ2-7; 9 bases fit TRBD1. The CDR3 length is 14 residues. V trimming: 6 bases; J trimming: 2 bases; junction bases outside the gene matches: 5. Germline V gene sequence: CDR1 KGHSH, CDR2 LQKENI. The CDR3 bases are TGTGCCAGCTCCGGACAGGGGAGCGCCTACGAGCAGTACTTC. Protein sequence: CASSGQGSAYEQYF.

The chain combines TRBV11-2 with TRBJ1-2; TRBD1 aligns across 10 bases. Germline trimming cut 5 bases from V and 3 bases from J; bases unmatched to any gene: 6. The CDR3 sequence is 15 residues long. CDR1 is SGHAT and CDR2 is FQNNGV in the germline V gene. Here the CDR3 DNA reads TGTGCCAGCAGCCACCCGGGACAGGGGTACTATGGCTACACCTTC. Translated, it gives CASSHPGQGYYGYTF. Looking up the rest from reference TRBV11-2 and TRBJ1-2 gives the full variable domain: EAGVAQSPRYKIIEKRQSVAFWCNPISGHATLYWYQQILGQGPKLLIQFQNNGVVDDSQLPKDRFSAERLKGVDSTLKIQPAKLEDSAVYLCASSHPGQGYYGYTFGSGTRLTVV.

This chain uses TRBV28 with TRBJ2-4; TRBD2 matches at 8 bases. After removal of 6 bases from V and 2 bases from J, the junction contained 3 bases not matched to a gene. This CDR3 region has 14 residues. CDR1 is MDHEN and CDR2 is SYDVKM in the germline V gene. In nucleotides, the CDR3 is TGTGCCAGCAGCCCGGGGGGGTCCAAAAACATTCAGTACTTC. Translated, it gives CASSPGGSKNIQYF.

The chain is built from TRBV7-2 and TRBJ2-1; 10 bases align to TRBD1. The CDR3 extends over 15 amino acids. Unmatched junction bases numbered 4, after V lost 2 bases and J lost 6 bases. CDR1 is SGHTA and CDR2 is FQGNSA in the germline V gene. CDR3 DNA sequence: TGTGCCAGCAGCTTAAGGACAGGGGGGGTCAATGAGCAGTTCTTC. It translates to CASSLRTGGVNEQFF.

This sequence joins TRBV30 and TRBJ2-7, with a weak D call TRBD1 (5 bases). Between the trimmed V and J ends, which lost 2 bases and 1 base, there was a span of 9 bases. In germline, CDR1 is GTSNPN, CDR2 SVGIG (reference sequence). The CDR3 is made up of 13 amino acids. The CDR3 loop is CAWSLGESYEQYF. In nucleotides, the CDR3 is TGTGCCTGGAGTCTAGGGGAATCCTACGAGCAGTACTTC.

Only a few counts were recorded for this clone. The chain joins TRBV7-2 to TRBJ2-3; tentatively, D is TRBD2 (5 bases). With 1 base removed from V and 2 bases from J, the gap between germline ends came to 19 bases. The CDR3 runs 18 residues. Germline V gives CDR1 SGHTA, CDR2 FQGNSA. CDR3 protein: CASSLEFSAVIFTDTQYF. DNA for the CDR3: TGTGCCAGCAGCTTAGAATTTAGCGCGGTAATATTCACAGATACGCAGTATTTT.

This clone was counted only a few times. This sequence joins TRBV7-9 and TRBJ1-2; a possible D gene is TRBD1 (6 bases). The V end was cut by 4 bases, the J end by 6 bases, with 15 bases between. The CDR3 loop spans 14 amino acids. Per germline, CDR1 SEHNR and CDR2 FQNEAQ (reference sequence). The CDR3: CASSSRAGDHGYTF. CDR3 DNA: TGTGCCAGCAGCTCCCGGGCAGGGGATCATGGCTACACCTTC.

Only a few counts were recorded for this clone. The chain links TRBV10-3 to TRBJ1-5; D may be TRBD1 (6 bases). V lost 6 bases and J 3 bases, leaving 9 bases between the germline ends. Germline CDR1 reads ENHRY; CDR2 reads SYGVKD. The CDR3 is 13 residues long. CDR3 protein: CAISRGDNQPQHF. As DNA, the CDR3 is TGTGCCATCAGCAGGGGTGACAATCAGCCCCAGCATTTT.

The table lists this clone with a few counts. The chain joins TRBV7-2 to TRBJ1-2; D gene ambiguous. Between the trimmed V and J ends, which lost 6 bases and 3 bases, there was a span of 11 bases. Per the germline V gene, CDR1 is SGHTA and CDR2 is FQGNSA. CDR3 length: 13 residues. The CDR3 nucleotides are TGTGCCAGCAGATCGGCAGGATACTATGGCTACACCTTC. Translating gives CASRSAGYYGYTF.

This clone was seen a few times. This CDR3 reads CASSYLHEQYF. The CDR3 bases are TGTGCCAGCAGTTACCTCCACGAGCAGTACTTC. The V gene is TRBV6-5, the J gene TRBJ2-7; D gene unclear. The CDR3 sequence is 11 residues long. Trimming removed 2 bases from V and 5 bases from J, with 4 bases in between. CDR1 MNHEY and CDR2 SVGAGI come from the germline V gene.

This sequence joins TRBV15 and TRBJ2-5; TRBD1 agrees at 9 bases. The end of the DNA is better explained by TRBJ2-7, so the J call may be wrong. This CDR3 region has 14 residues. From germline, CDR1 is LNHNV and CDR2 YYDKDF (reference sequence). CDR3 region: CATSRRTGVSEQYF. As DNA, the CDR3 is TGTGCCACCAGCAGAAGGACAGGGGTGAGCGAGCAGTACTTC.

Points on this clone: This sample includes further DNA sequences coding for the same CDR3. The gene calls are TRBV5-4 and TRBJ2-7; 11 bases align to TRBD2. There are 14 residues in the CDR3. The J segment lost 3 bases and the V segment lost 1 base, leaving 0 bases of the junction unmatched. The germline V gene has CDR1 SGHNT and CDR2 YYREEE (reference sequence). The CDR3 is CASSLTSGSYEQYF. In nucleotides, the CDR3 is TGTGCCAGCAGCTTGACTAGCGGGAGCTACGAGCAGTACTTC. The variable domain in full, completed from reference TRBV5-4 and TRBJ2-7, reads ETGVTQSPTHLIKTRGQQVTLRCSSQSGHNTVSWYQQALGQGPQFIFQYYREEENGRGNFPPRFSGLQFPNYSSELNVNALELDDSALYLCASSLTSGSYEQYFGPGTRLTVT.

This clone was observed a few times. The V gene is TRBV4-1, the J gene TRBJ1-1, with TRBD1 identical over 9 bases. This CDR3 spans 15 amino acids. CDR1 and CDR2 from the germline V gene are MGHRA and YSYEKL. V was pared by 4 bases and J by 6 bases, with 9 bases of the junction left unmatched. CDR3 loop: CASSPGGTGKAEAFF. CDR3 DNA sequence: TGCGCCAGCAGCCCCGGCGGGACAGGGAAGGCTGAAGCTTTCTTT.

This clone was picked up a small number of times. The chain carries TRBV19 and TRBJ1-5; no firm D call. Per germline, CDR1 LNHDA and CDR2 SQIVND (reference sequence). Trimming took 8 bases from V and 1 from J, leaving 12 bases between them. The CDR3 is 14 amino acids. In DNA, the CDR3 is TGTGCCAGTCGGACTGCTTTGAGCAATCAGCCCCAGCATTTT. Translation: CASRTALSNQPQHF.

This clone has more than one count but fewer than ten. The genes are TRBV28 and TRBJ2-5; possibly TRBD1 for D (6 bases). V was pared by 7 bases and J by 7 bases, with 10 bases between. The CDR3 length is 11 residues. CDR1 and CDR2 from the germline V gene are MDHEN and SYDVKM. The CDR3: CASTQGGTQYF. The CDR3 DNA sequence: TGTGCCAGCACCCAAGGGGGGACCCAGTACTTC.

The chain combines TRBV21-1 with TRBJ2-7; TRBD1 is taken as the D call from the table, unchecked against the DNA. TRBV21-1 is shown as a pseudogene. The CDR3 sequence is 16 residues long. Written as DNA, the CDR3 is TGTGCCAGCAGGGAACCGAAGACAGGGAGTTCCTACGAGCAGTACTTC. As protein: CASREPKTGSSYEQYF.

The V gene is TRBV19, the J gene TRBJ1-5, with 8 bases matching TRBD1. The germline V gene encodes CDR1 LNHDA and CDR2 SQIVND (reference sequence). The CDR3 spans 15 residues. J was trimmed by 3 bases and V by 2 bases; bases with no gene match: 3. The CDR3 DNA sequence: TGTGCCAGTAGTATAAGACAGGGGAACAATCAGCCCCAGCATTTT. This translates into CASSIRQGNNQPQHF.